This T cell receptor beta chain was found in a study of cytomegalovirus exposure and HLA in healthy donors. General study results and limits: Cytomegalovirus status was reportedly diagnosed by the classifier with high specificity and sensitivity. In a later analysis, specific HLA alleles were associated with some 16,000 TCR beta sequences at a 0.05 false discovery rate.

V was pared by 4 bases and J by 3 bases, with 5 bases of the junction left unmatched. The germline V gene encodes CDR1 LNHDA and CDR2 SQIVND (reference sequence). This CDR3 region has 15 residues. About this clone itself: Antigen unknown.

A multiplex PCR was run with 60 Vbeta primers and 13 Jbeta primers. Clones were sequenced by immunoSEQ multiplex PCR, and TCRdb holds only the in-frame ones, with some missing. The data show under 200,000 clones, with about three quarters seen just once and over 2% held by the top ten. Specimen: PBMCs. The clonotype comes from a woman aged 40-49 years in good health and CMV-seropositive. The V call is TRBV19, the J call TRBJ2-7; 11 positions match TRBD1. DNA of the CDR3: TGTGCCAGTAGTACCGGACAGGGGGCGAACTACGAGCAGTACTTC. Translation: CASSTGQGANYEQYF.